The 19 T cell receptor beta chains reported below all come from one sample, sequenced in a study of type 1 and type 2 diabetes patients. The PCR template was genomic DNA. The TCR beta CDR3 region was amplified using 30 forward and 13 reverse primers. TCRdb redid the calling of the multiplex PCR reads with MiXCR, one entry per CDR3 protein. The table records about 270,000 distinct CDR3 sequences, more than 45% of them present only once. The sequencing sample was made of peripheral blood mononuclear cells (PBMCs). The origin of the receptors is a man aged 18 to 29 with type 2 diabetes.

This clonotype was observed a few times. This chain uses TRBV24-1 with TRBJ2-2, with D hard to call. This CDR3 contains 11 residues. The V end was cut by 4 bases, the J end by 9 bases, with 5 bases between. CDR1 is KGHDR, CDR2 SFDVKD, per germline. The CDR3 is CATSDGRELFF. The CDR3 DNA follows: TGTGCCACCAGTGACGGCAGGGAGCTGTTTTTT.

The V call is TRBV27, the J call TRBJ1-5; no clear D gene. The CDR3 runs to 14 residues. V gave up 7 bases and J gave up 0 bases, with 10 bases separating them. Looked up from germline, CDR1 is MNHEY and CDR2 is SMNVEV (reference sequence). The chain's CDR3 is CASMLTYSNQPQHF. The CDR3 DNA sequence: TGTGCCAGCATGCTAACATATAGCAATCAGCCCCAGCATTTT.

The chain employs TRBV19 and TRBJ1-5; D gene unclear. The germline CDR1 and CDR2 sequences are LNHDA and SQIVND (reference sequence). V lost 7 bases, J lost 7 bases, and 11 bases lay in between. The CDR3 is made up of 12 amino acids. The CDR3 reads CASNNDIQPQHF. CDR3 DNA sequence: TGTGCCAGTAATAACGACATCCAGCCCCAGCATTTT.

The rearrangement uses TRBV5-1 and TRBJ2-7, with 8 nucleotides matching TRBD1. Germline lookup yields CDR1 SGHRS and CDR2 YFSETQ. The CDR3 extends over 14 amino acids. J lost 6 bases, V lost 5 bases, and 10 bases had no gene match. Written as DNA, the CDR3 is TGCGCCAGCAGATTGACCGGGACAGGTTTCGAGCAGTACTTC. It is translated as CASRLTGTGFEQYF.

This clonotype was counted between two and nine times. The V gene is TRBV6-2 or TRBV6-3, the J gene TRBJ2-4; no clear D. Trimming stripped 8 bases from V and 7 bases from J, with 6 bases between. The CDR3 is 10 residues long. Germline V CDR1 and CDR2: MNHEY, SVGEGT. Written as DNA, the CDR3 is TGTGCCAGCGGCAGGAACATTCAGTACTTC. Translated, it gives CASGRNIQYF.

This clonotype came up many times. V usage is TRBV2 and J usage is TRBJ2-1; D call uncertain. V was cut by 0 bases and J by 4 bases, with 10 bases left in between. Germline lookup yields CDR1 SNHLY and CDR2 FYNNEI. The CDR3 totals 15 residues. The DNA of the CDR3 is TGTGCCAGCAGTGAAGCGCGGCCACCTTACAATGAGCAGTTCTTC. Translated, it gives CASSEARPPYNEQFF.

This chain uses TRBV7-6 with TRBJ2-6; 7 nucleotides match TRBD2. Germline V gene lookup returns CDR1 SGHVS and CDR2 FNYEAQ. This CDR3 region has 19 residues. V lost 1 base, J lost 0 bases, and 9 bases stayed unmatched. For the CDR3, the DNA is TGTGCCAGCAGCTTAGTTAGAGGGCTAGCGGACTCTGGGGCCAACGTCCTGACTTTC. It is translated as CASSLVRGLADSGANVLTF.

The genes are TRBV6-4 and TRBJ1-2; no definite D call. V dropped 5 bases and J dropped 3 bases, with 10 bases sitting between them. Looked up from germline, CDR1 is MRHNA and CDR2 is SNTAGT. The CDR3 spans 13 residues. CDR3 coding DNA: TGTGCCAGCAGTCAAGGAGGAGACTATGGCTACACCTTC. Its protein product is CASSQGGDYGYTF.

This clonotype showed up just a few times. As DNA, the CDR3 is TGCAGTGCTAGAGATGAATCAGGGCCAGAGACCCAGTACTTC. This codes for CSARDESGPETQYF. The chain uses TRBV20-1 and TRBJ2-5; D is perhaps TRBD1 (5 bases). V was cut by 0 bases and J by 4 bases, with 12 bases left in between. CDR3 size: 14 residues. The V gene's germline CDR1 is DFQATT and CDR2 SNEGSKA (reference sequence).

This clonotype was recorded a few times. The gene calls are TRBV7-8 and TRBJ1-1; D is possibly TRBD1 (5 bases). Trimming removed 3 bases at V and 5 bases at J, with 10 bases between. This CDR3 has 13 amino acids. The germline gives CDR1 SGHVS, CDR2 FQNEAQ. The CDR3 sequence is CASSFSGRTEAFF. Written as DNA, the CDR3 is TGTGCCAGCAGCTTCTCAGGGAGAACTGAAGCTTTCTTT.

Only a few counts were recorded for this clonotype. The chain employs TRBV7-9 and TRBJ1-1; the match to TRBD1 covers 8 bases. CDR1 is SEHNR and CDR2 is FQNEAQ in the germline V gene (reference sequence). This CDR3 region has 16 residues. Germline trimming cut 1 base from V and 1 base from J; bases unmatched to any gene: 5. The CDR3 here is CASSLDGTGQNTEAFF. CDR3 DNA sequence: TGTGCCAGCAGCTTAGATGGGACAGGACAGAACACTGAAGCTTTCTTT.

For this clonotype: Sequence at one end of the junction differs from germline and may be a read error. The J gene is TRBJ2-3, the V gene TRBV19, with D perhaps matching TRBD2 (6 bases). Germline V CDR1 and CDR2: LNHDA, SQIVND (reference sequence). The CDR3 totals 13 residues. DNA of the CDR3: TGTGCCAGTAGTATCTCAGGGCGGGATACGCGGTATTTT. Its translation: CASSISGRDTRYF.

The V call is TRBV7-9, the J call TRBJ2-2; 9 bases are shared with TRBD1. Germline V CDR1 and CDR2: SEHNR, FQNEAQ (reference sequence). The V gene end was trimmed by 5 bases and the J gene end by 7 bases; junction bases not matched to a gene: 11. The CDR3 spans 16 residues. The CDR3 loop is CASSNLGQGSVGELFF. The CDR3 coding sequence is TGTGCCAGCAGCAACCTGGGACAGGGATCTGTCGGGGAGCTGTTTTTT.

This chain links TRBV6-1 with TRBJ2-1; the D is unclear. CDR3 size: 13 residues. V was clipped by 2 bases and J by 14 bases, with 16 bases between them. Germline CDR1 MNHNS, CDR2 SASEGT. The CDR3 loop reads CASSEYMESMEFF. CDR3 nucleotide sequence: TGTGCCAGCAGTGAATATATGGAGTCGATGGAGTTCTTC.

This clonotype was detected a few times. The chain has TRBV13 and TRBJ2-3; 7 bases fit TRBD1. With V trimmed by 5 bases and J by 6 bases, 2 bases remained unmatched. Germline CDR1 and CDR2: PRHDT and FYEKMQ (reference sequence). The CDR3 has 12 residues. The CDR3 DNA reads TGTGCCAGCAGCCTACAGGGGGATACGCAGTATTTT. Encoded protein: CASSLQGDTQYF. Full variable domain (rest looked up from reference TRBV13 and TRBJ2-3): AAGVIQSPRHLIKEKRETATLKCYPIPRHDTVYWYQQGPGQDPQFLISFYEKMQSDKGSIPDRFSAQQFSDYHSELNMSSLELGDSALYFCASSLQGDTQYFGPGTRLTVL.

In its sample, this clonotype was seen once. The V and J genes are TRBV7-6 and TRBJ2-7; a possible D gene is TRBD2 (7 bases). V was clipped by 2 bases and J by 0 bases, with 11 bases between them. The CDR3 length is 15 residues. Germline V gene sequence: CDR1 SGHVS, CDR2 FNYEAQ. CDR3 bases: TGTGCCAGCAGCTTATACGGGGGGCCCTCCTACGAGCAGTACTTC. This codes for CASSLYGGPSYEQYF.

This sequence joins TRBV6-6 and TRBJ2-7; 7 nucleotides match TRBD2. The ends lost 9 bases at V and 3 bases at J; junction bases unmatched: 11. This CDR3 spans 14 amino acids. CDR1 and CDR2 from the germline V gene are MNHNY and SVGAGI (reference sequence). Here the CDR3 reads CASALLGGDYEQYF. For the CDR3, the DNA is TGTGCCAGTGCTCTCTTGGGGGGGGACTACGAGCAGTACTTC.

This clonotype has ten or more counts. The chain couples TRBV30 to TRBJ2-7, with D perhaps matching TRBD1 (5 bases). Germline V gene lookup returns CDR1 GTSNPN and CDR2 SVGIG (reference sequence). V lost 2 bases and J 7 bases, leaving 12 bases between the germline ends. CDR3 length equals 12 residues. The CDR3 nucleotides read TGTGCCTGGAGTTGGGCAGGGCGGGAGCAGTACTTC. This sequence encodes CAWSWAGREQYF.

This sequence joins TRBV7-2 and TRBJ2-7, with 10 bases lining up with TRBD2. Germline-derived CDR1 and CDR2 are SGHTA and FQGNSA. There are 15 residues in the CDR3. V was pared by 5 bases and J by 4 bases, with 8 bases of the junction left unmatched. CDR3 nucleotide sequence: TGTGCCAGCAGCGGGCGGACTAGCGGTGATTACGAGCAGTACTTC. As protein: CASSGRTSGDYEQYF.